The 4 T cell receptor beta chains listed next were all sequenced from one sample in a study of cytomegalovirus exposure and HLA in healthy donors. PCR amplification relied on 60 Vbeta primers (plus 13 Jbeta primers). Data came from immunoSEQ multiplex PCR; TCRdb stores just in-frame clones and leaves some out. This table has under 150,000 clones, under 90% appearing once. The specimen was PBMCs. These receptor sequences come from a man between 18 and 29 years old in good health and CMV-seronegative.

This chain links TRBV5-1 with TRBJ1-2; TRBD1 matches at 8 bases. The V gene end was trimmed by 6 bases and the J gene end by 3 bases; junction bases not matched to a gene: 10. The CDR3 has 15 residues. CDR1 and CDR2 from the germline V gene are SGHRS and YFSETQ. CDR3 in DNA: TGCGCCAGCAAACAAATTACGGGACAGGACTATGGCTACACCTTC. It specifies CASKQITGQDYGYTF.

This clone turned up a few times. The rearrangement uses TRBV4-1 and TRBJ1-2; D is possibly TRBD1 (6 bases). The V end lost 0 bases, the J end lost 2 bases, and 7 bases lay between the germline ends. The CDR3 covers 14 residues. The germline gives CDR1 MGHRA, CDR2 YSYEKL. The CDR3 reads CASSQDRGNYGYTF. In DNA form, the CDR3 reads TGCGCCAGCAGCCAAGACAGGGGAAACTATGGCTACACCTTC.

In its sample, this clone was seen a few times. The rearrangement uses TRBV6-5 and TRBJ2-7; D not certain. CDR3 length: 14 residues. Germline values: CDR1 MNHEY, CDR2 SVGAGI. Trimming removed 0 bases at V and 2 bases at J, with 8 bases between. The CDR3 protein is CASSYSGRAYEQYF. For the CDR3, the DNA is TGTGCCAGCAGTTACTCGGGCAGAGCCTACGAGCAGTACTTC.

The chain carries TRBV2 and TRBJ2-2; the D gene is possibly TRBD1 (6 bases). Per germline, CDR1 SNHLY and CDR2 FYNNEI. Trimming left V 2 bases short and J 4 bases short, with 8 bases between. The CDR3 is made up of 14 amino acids. CDR3 sequence: CASSEQGRTGELFF. The CDR3, as DNA: TGTGCCAGCAGTGAACAGGGGCGCACCGGGGAGCTGTTTTTT.